The subject of this entry is one T cell receptor beta chain. Its antigen remains unknown. This specimen comes from a study of type 1 regulatory T cells. About the study: An in vitro protocol generated T-allo10, a Tr1-enriched, alloantigen-specific CD4 T cell product.

Study-level results: Type 1 regulatory T cells had a more restricted TCR repertoire than non-type 1 regulatory T cells.

This CDR3 is 14 amino acids long. Trimming shortened V by 2 bases and J by 1 base, and 8 bases separated the two germline ends. The germline V gene has CDR1 MDHEN and CDR2 SYDVKM. MiXCR was run by TCRdb on the reads, yielding one entry per CDR3 protein. The sample holds tens of thousands of distinct CDR3 sequences, less than 25% seen once. The receptor was isolated from a human donor in good health. Sequencing input: cultured type 1 regulatory T (Tr1) cells, either the whole culture or a sorted fraction (not recorded which). The V gene is TRBV28, the J gene TRBJ1-2, with D perhaps TRBD1 (6 bases). In nucleotides, the CDR3 is TGTGCCAGCAGTTTACAGGGGTATAACTATGGCTACACCTTC. It is translated as CASSLQGYNYGYTF.